The 10 T cell receptor beta chains below were found in one sample sequenced in a study of blood T cells in healthy people across ages. A second PCR of about 6 to 12 cycles used a sample-barcoded 5' primer and a J-beta primer mix. TCRdb analysed the 5' RACE reads with MiXCR anew, one entry per CDR3 protein. The sample records 660,000 or so distinct CDR3 sequences, 45% to 65% being singletons. The sequenced sample was blood. All receptors come from a man in his fifties or sixties in good health.

The rearrangement joins TRBV11-2 to TRBJ2-1; no clear D gene. V was clipped by 1 base and J by 10 bases, with 8 bases between them. CDR3 size: 12 residues. In germline, CDR1 is SGHAT, CDR2 FQNNGV. Here the CDR3 reads CASSLGGWEQFF. The CDR3 DNA reads TGTGCCAGCAGCTTAGGGGGTTGGGAGCAGTTCTTC.

This chain uses TRBV11-2 with TRBJ2-2, with 7 nucleotides matching TRBD1. The V gene end was trimmed by 7 bases and the J gene end by 3 bases; junction bases not matched to a gene: 8. The CDR3 is 15 amino acids. The germline V gene encodes CDR1 SGHAT and CDR2 FQNNGV. The CDR3 is CASTPGTAYTGELFF. CDR3 in DNA: TGTGCCAGCACACCCGGGACAGCCTACACCGGGGAGCTGTTTTTT.

The gene calls are TRBV6-1 and TRBJ1-6; 11 nucleotides align to TRBD1. CDR1 is MNHNS and CDR2 is SASEGT in the germline V gene. V dropped 6 bases and J dropped 0; count of bases not matched to a gene: 10. The CDR3 covers 19 residues. The CDR3 loop is CASRSTGTGGGSYNSPLHF. The CDR3 DNA reads TGTGCCAGCAGATCGACCGGGACAGGGGGAGGCTCCTATAATTCACCCCTCCACTTT.

This clonotype was seen a few times. The rearrangement joins TRBV7-2 to TRBJ2-5, with a weak D call TRBD2 (5 bases). Germline V gene lookup returns CDR1 SGHTA and CDR2 FQGNSA. The V gene lost 5 bases and the J gene lost 0 bases, with 13 bases spanning the gap. This CDR3 region has 15 residues. In nucleotides, the CDR3 is TGTGCCAGCAGCCGATTTCCGGGGAACCAAGAGACCCAGTACTTC. Protein product: CASSRFPGNQETQYF.

This clonotype was seen a single time. The chain employs TRBV4-1 and TRBJ1-3; no reliable D call. Looked up from germline, CDR1 is MGHRA and CDR2 is YSYEKL. Trimming left V 0 bases short and J 4 bases short, with 10 bases between. The CDR3 covers 15 residues. The CDR3 protein is CASSQDLTGGNTIYF. Here the CDR3 DNA reads TGCGCCAGCAGCCAAGATTTGACCGGGGGAAACACCATATATTTT.

On this clonotype itself: The junction shows a germline mismatch at one end, possibly a read error. The chain uses TRBV6-2 or TRBV6-3 and TRBJ2-5; 13 bases are shared with TRBD2. The germline V gene encodes CDR1 MNHEY and CDR2 SVGEGT. This CDR3 has 15 amino acids. The CDR3 DNA is TGTGCCAGCAGTTGGGGACTAGCGGGGCAAGTGACCCAGTACTTC. Amino acid sequence: CASSWGLAGQVTQYF.

The chain has TRBV5-5 and TRBJ2-5, with TRBD2 as a possible D gene (5 bases). This CDR3 is built from 13 residues. From germline, CDR1 is SGHKS and CDR2 YYEKEE (reference sequence). Trimming stripped 4 bases from V and 4 bases from J, with 11 bases between. CDR3 sequence reads: CASSRAGGETQYF. CDR3 DNA sequence: TGTGCCAGCAGCCGGGCGGGTGGAGAGACCCAGTACTTC.

The V gene is TRBV5-5, the J gene TRBJ2-1; D unclear. Germline V CDR1 and CDR2: SGHKS, YYEKEE (reference sequence). CDR3 length: 11 residues. Trimming removed 4 bases from V and 5 bases from J, with 4 bases in between. The CDR3 nucleotides are TGTGCCAGCAGCATACACAATGAGCAGTTCTTC. Encoded protein: CASSIHNEQFF.

This clonotype was recorded many times. V usage is TRBV2 and J usage is TRBJ2-5; D possibly matches TRBD1 or TRBD2 (5 bases each). Germline CDR1 reads SNHLY; CDR2 reads FYNNEI. This CDR3 region has 17 residues. With 7 bases removed from V and 2 bases from J, the gap between germline ends came to 23 bases. The CDR3 DNA follows: TGTGCCAGCACCACGCTTGTGGGAATTGGGGGACAAGAGACCCAGTACTTC. Translated, it gives CASTTLVGIGGQETQYF.

V gene TRBV29-1 combines with J gene TRBJ2-1; TRBD1 matches at 8 bases. With the DNA end fitting TRBJ2-7 better, the J assignment may be wrong. The CDR3 sequence is 12 residues long. Germline CDR1 SQVTM, CDR2 ANQGSEA. The CDR3 sequence is CSVRGPYNEQYF. CDR3 sequence (DNA): TGCAGCGTCAGGGGGCCCTACAATGAGCAGTACTTC.